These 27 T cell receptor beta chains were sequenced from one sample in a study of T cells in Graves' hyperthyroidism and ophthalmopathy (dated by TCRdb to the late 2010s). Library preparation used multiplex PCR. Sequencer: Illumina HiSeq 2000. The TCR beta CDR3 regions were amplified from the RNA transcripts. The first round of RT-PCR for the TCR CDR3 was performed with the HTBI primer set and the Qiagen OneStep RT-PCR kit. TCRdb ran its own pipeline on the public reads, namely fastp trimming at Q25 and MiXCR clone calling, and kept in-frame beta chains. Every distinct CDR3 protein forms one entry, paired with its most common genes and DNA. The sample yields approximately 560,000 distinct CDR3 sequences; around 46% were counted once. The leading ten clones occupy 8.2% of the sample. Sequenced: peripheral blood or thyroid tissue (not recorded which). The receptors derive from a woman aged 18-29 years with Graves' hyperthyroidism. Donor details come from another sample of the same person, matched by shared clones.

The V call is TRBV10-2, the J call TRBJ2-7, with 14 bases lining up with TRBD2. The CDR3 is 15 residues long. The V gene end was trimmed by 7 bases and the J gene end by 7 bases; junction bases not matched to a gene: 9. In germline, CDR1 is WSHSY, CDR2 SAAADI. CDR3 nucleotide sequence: TGCGCCAGCAAACCGGGACTAGCGGGAGCTGAAGAGCAGTACTTC. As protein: CASKPGLAGAEEQYF.

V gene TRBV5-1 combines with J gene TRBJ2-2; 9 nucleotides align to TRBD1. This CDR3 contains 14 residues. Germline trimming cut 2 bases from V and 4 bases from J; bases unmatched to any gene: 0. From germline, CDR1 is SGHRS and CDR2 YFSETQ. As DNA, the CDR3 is TGCGCCAGCAGCTTACAGGGGGCCACCGGGGAGCTGTTTTTT. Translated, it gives CASSLQGATGELFF.

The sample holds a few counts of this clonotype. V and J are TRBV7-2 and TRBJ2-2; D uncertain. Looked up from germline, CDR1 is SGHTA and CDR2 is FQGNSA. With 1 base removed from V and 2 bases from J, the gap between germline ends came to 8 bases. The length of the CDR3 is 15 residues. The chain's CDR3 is CASSLVAVNTGELFF. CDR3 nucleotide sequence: TGTGCCAGCAGCTTAGTGGCCGTTAACACCGGGGAGCTGTTTTTT.

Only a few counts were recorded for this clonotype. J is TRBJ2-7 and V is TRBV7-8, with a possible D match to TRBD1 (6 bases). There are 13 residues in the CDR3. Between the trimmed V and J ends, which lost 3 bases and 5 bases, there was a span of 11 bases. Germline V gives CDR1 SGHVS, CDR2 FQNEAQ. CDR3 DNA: TGTGCCAGCAGCTTGTCAGGGGTCGACGAGCAGTACTTC. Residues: CASSLSGVDEQYF.

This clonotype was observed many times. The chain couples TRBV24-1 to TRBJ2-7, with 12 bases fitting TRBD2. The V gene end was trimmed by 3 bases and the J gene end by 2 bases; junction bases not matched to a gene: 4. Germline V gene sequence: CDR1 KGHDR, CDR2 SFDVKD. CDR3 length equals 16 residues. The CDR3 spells CATSDAGLAGTYEQYF. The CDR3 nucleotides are TGTGCCACCAGTGATGCCGGACTAGCGGGAACCTACGAGCAGTACTTC.

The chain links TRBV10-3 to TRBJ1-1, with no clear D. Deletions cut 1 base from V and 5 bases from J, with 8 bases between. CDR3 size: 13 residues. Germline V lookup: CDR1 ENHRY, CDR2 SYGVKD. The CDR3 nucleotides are TGTGCCATCAGTGAGTGGATGGGGACTGAAGCTTTCTTT. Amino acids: CAISEWMGTEAFF.

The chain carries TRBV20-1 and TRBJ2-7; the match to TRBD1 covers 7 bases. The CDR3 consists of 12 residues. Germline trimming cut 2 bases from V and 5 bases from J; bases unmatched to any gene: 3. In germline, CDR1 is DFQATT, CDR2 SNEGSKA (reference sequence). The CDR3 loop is CSARQGDHEQYF. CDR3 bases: TGCAGTGCTAGACAGGGGGACCACGAGCAGTACTTC.

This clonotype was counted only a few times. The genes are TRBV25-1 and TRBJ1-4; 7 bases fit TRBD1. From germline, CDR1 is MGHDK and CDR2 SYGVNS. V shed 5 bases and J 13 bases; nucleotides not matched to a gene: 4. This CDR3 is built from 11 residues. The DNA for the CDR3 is TGTGCCAGCAGTTTCCAGGGGGGACTGTTTTTT. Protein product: CASSFQGGLFF.

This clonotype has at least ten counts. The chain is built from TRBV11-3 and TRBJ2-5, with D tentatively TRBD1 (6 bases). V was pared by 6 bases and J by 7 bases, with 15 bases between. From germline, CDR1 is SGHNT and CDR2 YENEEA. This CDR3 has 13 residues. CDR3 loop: CASSQRTDGTQYF. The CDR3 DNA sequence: TGTGCCAGCAGTCAACGGACAGACGGGACCCAGTACTTC.

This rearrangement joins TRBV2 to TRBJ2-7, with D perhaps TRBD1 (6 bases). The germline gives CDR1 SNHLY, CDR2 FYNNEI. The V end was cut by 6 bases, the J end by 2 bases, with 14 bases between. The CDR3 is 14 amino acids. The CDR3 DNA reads TGTGCCAGCAGCCAGAACAGGGTCGCCTACGAGCAGTACTTC. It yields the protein CASSQNRVAYEQYF.

CDR3 in amino acids: CASSRGVREQFF. CDR3 in DNA: TGTGCCAGTAGTAGGGGGGTTCGTGAGCAGTTCTTC. The chain employs TRBV19 and TRBJ2-1; TRBD2 might be the D (6 bases). The CDR3 spans 12 residues. Between the trimmed V and J ends, which lost 4 bases and 9 bases, there was a span of 10 bases. The germline V gene encodes CDR1 LNHDA and CDR2 SQIVND (reference sequence).

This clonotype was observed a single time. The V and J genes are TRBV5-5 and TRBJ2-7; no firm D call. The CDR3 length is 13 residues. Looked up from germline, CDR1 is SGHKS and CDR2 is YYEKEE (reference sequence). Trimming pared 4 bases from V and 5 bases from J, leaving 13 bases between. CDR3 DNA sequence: TGTGCCAGCAGCCGCCTGGGTAGCCACGAGCAGTACTTC. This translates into CASSRLGSHEQYF.

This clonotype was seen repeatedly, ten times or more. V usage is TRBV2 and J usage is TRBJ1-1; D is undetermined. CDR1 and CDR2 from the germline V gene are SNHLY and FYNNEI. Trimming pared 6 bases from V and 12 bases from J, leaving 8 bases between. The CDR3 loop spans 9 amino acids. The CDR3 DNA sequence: TGTGCCAGCAGGCGAGGGACTTTCTTT. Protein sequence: CASRRGTFF.

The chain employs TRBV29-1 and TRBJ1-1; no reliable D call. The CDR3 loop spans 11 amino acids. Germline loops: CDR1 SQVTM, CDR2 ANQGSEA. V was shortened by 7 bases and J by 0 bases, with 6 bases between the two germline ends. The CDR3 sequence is CSGKLNTEAFF. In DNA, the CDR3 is TGCAGCGGGAAGTTGAACACTGAAGCTTTCTTT.

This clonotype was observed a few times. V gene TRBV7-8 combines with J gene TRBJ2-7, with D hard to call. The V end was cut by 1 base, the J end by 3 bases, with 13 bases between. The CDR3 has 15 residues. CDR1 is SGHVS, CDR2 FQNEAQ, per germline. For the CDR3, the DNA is TGTGCCAGCAGCTTAGGGGTCAGTGGTGGCTACGAGCAGTACTTC. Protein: CASSLGVSGGYEQYF.

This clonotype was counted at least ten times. This CDR3 reads CASSPWGQETQYF. The CDR3 coding sequence is TGTGCCAGCTCCCCCTGGGGACAAGAGACCCAGTACTTC. The rearrangement uses TRBV7-8 and TRBJ2-5; D is uncertain. Germline CDR1 SGHVS, CDR2 FQNEAQ. Between the trimmed V and J ends, which lost 8 bases and 2 bases, there was a span of 12 bases. This CDR3 comprises 13 residues.

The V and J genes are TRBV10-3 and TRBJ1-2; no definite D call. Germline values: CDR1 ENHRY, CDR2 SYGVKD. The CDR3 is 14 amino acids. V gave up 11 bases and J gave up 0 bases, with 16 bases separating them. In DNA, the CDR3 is TGTGCCTGGAGAGGCTTGGGGACTAACTATGGCTACACCTTC. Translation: CAWRGLGTNYGYTF.

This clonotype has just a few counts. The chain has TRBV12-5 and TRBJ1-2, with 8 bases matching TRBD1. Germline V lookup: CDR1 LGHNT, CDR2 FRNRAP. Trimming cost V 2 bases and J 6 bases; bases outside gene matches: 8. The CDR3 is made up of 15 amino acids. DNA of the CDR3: TGTGCTAGTGGTTTGTCCAGGGGGCGCGTGGATGGCTACACCTTC. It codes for CASGLSRGRVDGYTF.

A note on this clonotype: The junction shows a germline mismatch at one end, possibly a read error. For the CDR3, the DNA is TGTGCCAGCAGCCAAGGGGGCAGTAAGCAGTACTTC. Protein sequence: CASSQGGSKQYF. V usage is TRBV4-1 and J usage is TRBJ2-7; 7 nucleotides line up with TRBD1. The V gene's germline CDR1 is MGHRA and CDR2 YSYEKL. The CDR3 spans 12 residues.

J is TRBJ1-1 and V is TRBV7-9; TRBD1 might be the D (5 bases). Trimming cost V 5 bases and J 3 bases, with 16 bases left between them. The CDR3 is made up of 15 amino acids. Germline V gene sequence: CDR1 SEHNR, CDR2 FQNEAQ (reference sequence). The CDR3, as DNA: TGTGCCAGCAGCCCCCGGGACCGAGAGGACACTGAAGCTTTCTTT. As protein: CASSPRDREDTEAFF.

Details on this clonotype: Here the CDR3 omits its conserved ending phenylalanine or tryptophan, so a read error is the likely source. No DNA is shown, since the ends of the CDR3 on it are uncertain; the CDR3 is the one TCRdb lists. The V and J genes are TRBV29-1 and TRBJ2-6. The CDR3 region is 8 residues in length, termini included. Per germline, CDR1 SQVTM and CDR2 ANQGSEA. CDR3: CSVAGRTS.

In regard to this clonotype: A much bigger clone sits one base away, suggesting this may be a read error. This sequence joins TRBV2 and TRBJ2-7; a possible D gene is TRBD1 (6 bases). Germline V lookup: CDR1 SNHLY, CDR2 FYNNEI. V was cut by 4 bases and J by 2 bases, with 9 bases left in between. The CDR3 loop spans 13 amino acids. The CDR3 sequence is CASSVRDTYEQYF. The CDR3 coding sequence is TGTGCCAGCAGTGTTCGGGACACCTACGAGCAGTACTTC.

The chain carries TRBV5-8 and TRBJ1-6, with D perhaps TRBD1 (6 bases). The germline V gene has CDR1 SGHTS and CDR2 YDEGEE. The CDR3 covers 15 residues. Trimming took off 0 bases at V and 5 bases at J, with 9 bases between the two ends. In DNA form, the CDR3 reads TGTGCCAGCAGCTTGGAAGGGGGTGATAATTCACCCCTCCACTTT. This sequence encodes CASSLEGGDNSPLHF.

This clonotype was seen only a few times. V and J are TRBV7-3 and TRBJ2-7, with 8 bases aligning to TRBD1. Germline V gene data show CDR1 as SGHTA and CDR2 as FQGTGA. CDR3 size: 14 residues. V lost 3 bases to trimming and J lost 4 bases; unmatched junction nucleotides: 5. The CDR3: CASSFRTGKYEQYF. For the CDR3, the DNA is TGTGCCAGCAGCTTCCGGACAGGGAAGTACGAGCAGTACTTC.

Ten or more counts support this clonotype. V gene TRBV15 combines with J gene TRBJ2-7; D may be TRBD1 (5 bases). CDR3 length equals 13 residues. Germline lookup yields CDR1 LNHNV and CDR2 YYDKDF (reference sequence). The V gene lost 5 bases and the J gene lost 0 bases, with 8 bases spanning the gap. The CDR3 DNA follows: TGTGCCACCAGCTTGGACAACTCCTACGAGCAGTACTTC. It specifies CATSLDNSYEQYF. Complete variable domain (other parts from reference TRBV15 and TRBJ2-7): DAMVIQNPRYQVTQFGKPVTLSCSQTLNHNVMYWYQQKSSQAPKLLFHYYDKDFNNEADTPDNFQSRRPNTSFCFLDIRSPGLGDTAMYLCATSLDNSYEQYFGPGTRLTVT.

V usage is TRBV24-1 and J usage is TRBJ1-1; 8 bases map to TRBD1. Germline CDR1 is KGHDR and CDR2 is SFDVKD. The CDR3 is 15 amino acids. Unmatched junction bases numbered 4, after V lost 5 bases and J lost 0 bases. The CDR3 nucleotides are TGTGCCACCAGTGTCGGGGACAGGTTGAACACTGAAGCTTTCTTT. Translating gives CATSVGDRLNTEAFF.

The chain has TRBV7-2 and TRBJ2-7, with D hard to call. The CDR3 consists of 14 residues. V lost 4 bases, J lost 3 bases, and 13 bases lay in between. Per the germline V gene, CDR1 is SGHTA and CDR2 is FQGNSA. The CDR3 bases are TGTGCCAGCAGCTCCGGACCTTCTGACTACGAGCAGTACTTC. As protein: CASSSGPSDYEQYF.